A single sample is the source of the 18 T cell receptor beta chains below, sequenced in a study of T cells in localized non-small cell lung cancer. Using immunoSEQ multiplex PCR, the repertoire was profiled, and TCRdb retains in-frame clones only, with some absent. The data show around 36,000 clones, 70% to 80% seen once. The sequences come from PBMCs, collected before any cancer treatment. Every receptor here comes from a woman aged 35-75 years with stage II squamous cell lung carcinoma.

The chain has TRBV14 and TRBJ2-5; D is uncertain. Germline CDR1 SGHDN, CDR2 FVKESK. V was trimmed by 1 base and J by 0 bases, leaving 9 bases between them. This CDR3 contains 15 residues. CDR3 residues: CASSQVLGYQETQYF. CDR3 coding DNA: TGTGCCAGCAGCCAAGTTCTAGGGTACCAAGAGACCCAGTACTTC.

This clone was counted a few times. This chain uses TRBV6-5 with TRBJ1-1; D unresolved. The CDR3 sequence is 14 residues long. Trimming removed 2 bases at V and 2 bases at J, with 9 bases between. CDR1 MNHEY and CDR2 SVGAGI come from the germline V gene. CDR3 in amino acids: CASSYDGVNTEAFF. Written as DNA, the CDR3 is TGTGCCAGCAGTTACGACGGGGTAAACACTGAAGCTTTCTTT.

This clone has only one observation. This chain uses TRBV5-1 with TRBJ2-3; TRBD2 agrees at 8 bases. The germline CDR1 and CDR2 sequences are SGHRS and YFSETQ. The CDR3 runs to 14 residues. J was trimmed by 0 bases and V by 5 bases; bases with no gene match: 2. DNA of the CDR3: TGCGCCAGCAGACTAGCGGCTAGCACAGATACGCAGTATTTT. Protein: CASRLAASTDTQYF.

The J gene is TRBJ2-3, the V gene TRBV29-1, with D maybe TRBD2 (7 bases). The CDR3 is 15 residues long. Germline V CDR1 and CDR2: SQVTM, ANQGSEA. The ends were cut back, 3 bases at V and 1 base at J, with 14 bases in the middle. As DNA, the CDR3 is TGCAGCGTTGACGGGGGGCCTTTTGGCACAGATACGCAGTATTTT. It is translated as CSVDGGPFGTDTQYF.

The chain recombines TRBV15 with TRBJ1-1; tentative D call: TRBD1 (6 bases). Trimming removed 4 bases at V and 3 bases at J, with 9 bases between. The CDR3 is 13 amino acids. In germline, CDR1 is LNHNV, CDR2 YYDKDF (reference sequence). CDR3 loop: CATSTRGDTEAFF. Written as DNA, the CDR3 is TGTGCCACCAGCACCAGGGGTGACACTGAAGCTTTCTTT.

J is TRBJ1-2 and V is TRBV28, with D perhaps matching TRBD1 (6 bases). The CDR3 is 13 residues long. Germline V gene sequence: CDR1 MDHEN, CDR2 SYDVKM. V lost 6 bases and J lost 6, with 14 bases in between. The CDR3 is CASSLGAGDGYTF. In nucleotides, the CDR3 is TGTGCCAGCAGCTTAGGGGCAGGGGATGGCTACACCTTC.

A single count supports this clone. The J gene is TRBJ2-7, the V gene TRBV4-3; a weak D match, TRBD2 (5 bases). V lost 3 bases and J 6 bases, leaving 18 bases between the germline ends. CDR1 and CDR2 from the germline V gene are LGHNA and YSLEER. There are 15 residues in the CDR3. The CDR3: CASSQRASTVGEQYF. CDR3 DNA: TGCGCCAGCAGCCAGAGGGCTAGCACTGTCGGCGAGCAGTACTTC.

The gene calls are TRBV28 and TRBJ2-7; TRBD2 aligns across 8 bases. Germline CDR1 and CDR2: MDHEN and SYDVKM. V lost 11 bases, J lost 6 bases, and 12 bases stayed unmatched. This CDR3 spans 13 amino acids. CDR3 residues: CASQRENTREQYF. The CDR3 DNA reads TGTGCCTCGCAGCGGGAGAACACCCGCGAGCAGTACTTC.

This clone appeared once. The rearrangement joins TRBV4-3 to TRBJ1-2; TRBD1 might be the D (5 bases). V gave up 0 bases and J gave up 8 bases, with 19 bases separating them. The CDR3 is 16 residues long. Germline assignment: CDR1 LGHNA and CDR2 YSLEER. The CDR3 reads CASSQDGAGLFHGYTF. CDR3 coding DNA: TGCGCCAGCAGCCAAGACGGGGCAGGATTATTTCACGGCTACACCTTC.

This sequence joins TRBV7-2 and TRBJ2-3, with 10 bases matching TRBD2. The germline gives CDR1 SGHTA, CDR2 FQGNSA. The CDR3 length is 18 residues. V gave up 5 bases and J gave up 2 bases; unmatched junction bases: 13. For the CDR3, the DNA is TGTGCCAGCAGCGCTAGCGGGGGATCCACTAAATACACAGATACGCAGTATTTT. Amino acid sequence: CASSASGGSTKYTDTQYF.

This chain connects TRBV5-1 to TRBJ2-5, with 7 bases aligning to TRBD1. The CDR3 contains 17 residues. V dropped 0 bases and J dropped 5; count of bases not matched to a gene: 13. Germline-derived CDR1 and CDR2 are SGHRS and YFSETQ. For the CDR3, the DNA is TGCGCCAGCAGCTTGGTTGCGACAGGGTCCGCCAGGGAGACCCAGTACTTC. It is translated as CASSLVATGSARETQYF.

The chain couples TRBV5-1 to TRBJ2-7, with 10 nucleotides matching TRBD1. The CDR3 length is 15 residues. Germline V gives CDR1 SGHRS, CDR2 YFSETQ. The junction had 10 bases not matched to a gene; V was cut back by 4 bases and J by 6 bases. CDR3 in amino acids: CASSPTGTGVFEQYF. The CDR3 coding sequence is TGCGCCAGCAGCCCGACCGGGACAGGGGTATTCGAGCAGTACTTC.

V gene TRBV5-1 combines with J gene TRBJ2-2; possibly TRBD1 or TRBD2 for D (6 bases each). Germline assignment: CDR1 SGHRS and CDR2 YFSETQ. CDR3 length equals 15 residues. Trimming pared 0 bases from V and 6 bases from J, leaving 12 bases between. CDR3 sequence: CASSLGSGAAGELFF. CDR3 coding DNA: TGCGCCAGCAGCTTGGGCTCGGGGGCCGCCGGGGAGCTGTTTTTT.

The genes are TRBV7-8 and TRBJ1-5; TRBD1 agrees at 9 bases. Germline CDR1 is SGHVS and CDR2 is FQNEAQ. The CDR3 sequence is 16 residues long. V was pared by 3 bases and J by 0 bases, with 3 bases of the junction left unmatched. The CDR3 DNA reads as TGTGCCAGCAGCTTCGACAGGGGGGATAGCAATCAGCCCCAGCATTTT. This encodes CASSFDRGDSNQPQHF.

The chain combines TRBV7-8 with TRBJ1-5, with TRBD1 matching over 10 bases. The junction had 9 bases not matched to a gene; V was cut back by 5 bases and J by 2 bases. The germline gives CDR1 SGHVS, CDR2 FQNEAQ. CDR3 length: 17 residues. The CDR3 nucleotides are TGTGCCAGCAGCCCGGGACAGGGGAGGTATGGCAATCAGCCCCAGCATTTT. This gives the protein CASSPGQGRYGNQPQHF.

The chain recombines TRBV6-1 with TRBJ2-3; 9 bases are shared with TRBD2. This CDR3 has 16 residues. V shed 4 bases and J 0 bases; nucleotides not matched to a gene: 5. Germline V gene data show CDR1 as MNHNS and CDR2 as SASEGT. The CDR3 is CASSGLAGSSTDTQYF. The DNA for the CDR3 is TGTGCCAGCAGTGGTCTAGCGGGGAGTAGCACAGATACGCAGTATTTT.

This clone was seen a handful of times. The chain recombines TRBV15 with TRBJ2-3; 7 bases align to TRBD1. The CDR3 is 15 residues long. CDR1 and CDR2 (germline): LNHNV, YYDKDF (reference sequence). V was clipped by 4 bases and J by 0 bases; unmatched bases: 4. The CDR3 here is CATSTGTASTDTQYF. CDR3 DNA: TGTGCCACCAGCACCGGGACAGCGAGCACAGATACGCAGTATTTT.

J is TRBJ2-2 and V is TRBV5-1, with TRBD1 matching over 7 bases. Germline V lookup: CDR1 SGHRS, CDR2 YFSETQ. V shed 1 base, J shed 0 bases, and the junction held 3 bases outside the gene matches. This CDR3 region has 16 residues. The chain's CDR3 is CASSLYGTANTGELFF. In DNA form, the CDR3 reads TGCGCCAGCAGCTTGTATGGGACAGCGAACACCGGGGAGCTGTTTTTT.